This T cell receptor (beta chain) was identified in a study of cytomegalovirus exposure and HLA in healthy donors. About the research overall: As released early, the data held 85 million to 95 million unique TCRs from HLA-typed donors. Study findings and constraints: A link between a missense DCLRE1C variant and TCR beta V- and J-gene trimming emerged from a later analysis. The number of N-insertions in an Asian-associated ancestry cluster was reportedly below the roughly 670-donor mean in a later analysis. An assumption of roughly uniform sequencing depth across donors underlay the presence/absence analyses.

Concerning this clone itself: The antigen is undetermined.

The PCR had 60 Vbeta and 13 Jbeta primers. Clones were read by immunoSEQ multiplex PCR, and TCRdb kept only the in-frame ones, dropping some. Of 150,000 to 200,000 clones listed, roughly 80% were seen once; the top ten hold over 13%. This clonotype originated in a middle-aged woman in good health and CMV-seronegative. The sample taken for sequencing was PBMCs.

The CDR3 nucleotides are TGCGCCAGCAGCCAAGATCATGCGGCATCTGGTCGGGACGAGCAGTACTTC. It specifies CASSQDHAASGRDEQYF. The chain carries TRBV4-3 and TRBJ2-7; no clear D gene. V lost 0 bases and J lost 5, with 20 bases in between. The CDR3 length is 17 residues. Per the germline V gene, CDR1 is LGHNA and CDR2 is YSLEER.